This TCR beta chain derives from a study of blood T cell repertoires in COVID-19. Everyone who took part was roughly 18 to 89 years old, and they came from roughly 25 US areas. The table came from immunoSEQ multiplex PCR; TCRdb's copy has only in-frame clones and leaves some out. The sample consists of 350,000 to 400,000 clones, 88% of them appearing once. The CDR3 sequence is 14 residues long. Material: PBMCs or T cells enriched from blood (not recorded which). The receptor's source is a woman in her 30s with acute COVID-19. The chain recombines TRBV21-1 with TRBJ1-5; whether TRBD1, the table's D call, matches the DNA was not checked. TRBV21-1 has pseudogene status. CDR3 DNA sequence: TGTGCCAGCAGGAAGTGGGACAGAAATCAGCCCCAGCATTTT. Its translation: CASRKWDRNQPQHF.